This TCR beta chain was documented in a study of T cell responses to AZD1222 COVID-19 vaccine. Profiling relied on immunoSEQ multiplex PCR, and the TCRdb table lists in-frame clones only, not all of them. The table records roughly 95,000 clones, over 75% of them present only once. The source of this sequence is an adult in good health. Source: peripheral blood, taken on day 0 of AZD1222 vaccination.

The CDR3 DNA is TGTGCCACCAGCAGAGAAAATGGCTACACCTTC. Protein: CATSRENGYTF. The V gene is TRBV15, the J gene TRBJ1-2; D not certain. Trimming shortened V by 0 bases and J by 6 bases, and 2 bases separated the two germline ends. The length of the CDR3 is 11 residues. Germline V lookup: CDR1 LNHNV, CDR2 YYDKDF (reference sequence).